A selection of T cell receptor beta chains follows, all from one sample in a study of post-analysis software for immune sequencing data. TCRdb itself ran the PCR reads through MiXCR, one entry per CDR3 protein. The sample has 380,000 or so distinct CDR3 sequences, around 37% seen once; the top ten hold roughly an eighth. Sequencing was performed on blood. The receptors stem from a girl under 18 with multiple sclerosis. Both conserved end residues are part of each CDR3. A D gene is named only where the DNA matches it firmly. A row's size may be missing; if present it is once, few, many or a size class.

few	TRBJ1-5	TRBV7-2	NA	CASSLQGFGQPQHF	TGTGCCAGCAGCTTACAGGGCTTCGGACAGCCCCAGCATTTT
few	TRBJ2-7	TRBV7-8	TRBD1	CASSLNLGDRGLGEQYF	TGTGCCAGCAGCTTGAATTTAGGGGACAGGGGTTTAGGAGAGCAGTACTTC
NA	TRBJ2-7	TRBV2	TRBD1	CASEQGQLHYEQYF	TGTGCCAGCGAGCAGGGACAGTTACACTACGAGCAGTACTTC
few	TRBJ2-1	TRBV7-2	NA	CASSLATVSGNEQFF	TGTGCCAGCAGCTTAGCAACAGTCTCTGGAAATGAGCAGTTCTTC
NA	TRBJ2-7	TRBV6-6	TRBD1	CASSFRQGANEQYF	TGTGCCAGCAGTTTTCGCCAGGGGGCTAACGAGCAGTACTTC
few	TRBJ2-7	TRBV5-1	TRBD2	CASSSSGISSYEQYF	TGCGCCAGCAGCTCTAGCGGGATTAGCTCCTACGAGCAGTACTTC
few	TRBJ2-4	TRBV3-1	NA	CASSQVGKNIQYF	TGTGCCAGCAGCCAAGTGGGCAAAAACATTCAGTACTTC
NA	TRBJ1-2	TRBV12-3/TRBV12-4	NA	CASSLTITNGYTF	TGTGCCAGCAGTTTAACAATTACGAATGGCTACACCTTC
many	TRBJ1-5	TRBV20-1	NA	CSAGGSGRGARPQHF	TGCAGTGCGGGAGGGTCGGGACGAGGGGCGCGGCCCCAGCATTTT
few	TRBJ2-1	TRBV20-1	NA	CSADITTYNEQFF	TGCAGTGCGGACATTACCACTTACAATGAGCAGTTCTTC
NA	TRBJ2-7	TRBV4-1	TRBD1	CASSQRTGETYEQYF	TGCGCCAGCAGCCAAAGGACAGGCGAGACCTACGAGCAGTACTTC
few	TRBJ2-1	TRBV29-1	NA	CSVGSGTEQFF	TGCAGCGTTGGGTCGGGGACTGAGCAGTTCTTC
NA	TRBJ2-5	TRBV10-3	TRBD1	CAISLRTGQETQYF	TGTGCCATCAGTTTGCGGACAGGGCAAGAGACCCAGTACTTC
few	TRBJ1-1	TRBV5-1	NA	CASSLDRAGTEAFF	TGCGCCAGCAGCTTGGATAGGGCTGGGACTGAAGCTTTCTTT
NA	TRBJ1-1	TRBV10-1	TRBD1	CASSDHRGIAEAFF	TGCGCCAGCAGTGACCACAGGGGAATAGCTGAAGCTTTCTTT
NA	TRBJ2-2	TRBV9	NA	CASSLRGSGELFF	TGTGCCAGCAGCCTTCGAGGGAGCGGGGAGCTGTTTTTT
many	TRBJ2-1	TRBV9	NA	CASSVDWAGTQFF	TGTGCCAGCAGCGTGGATTGGGCGGGGACGCAGTTCTTC
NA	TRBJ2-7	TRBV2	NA	CATTGLASSYEQYF	TGTGCCACCACAGGACTCGCCAGCTCCTACGAGCAGTACTTC
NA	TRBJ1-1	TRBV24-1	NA	CATRQDGNTEAFF	TGTGCCACCAGACAGGATGGGAACACTGAAGCTTTCTTT
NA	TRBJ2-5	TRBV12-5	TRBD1	CASGLGDRGLETQYF	TGTGCTAGTGGTTTAGGGGACAGGGGCTTGGAGACCCAGTACTTC
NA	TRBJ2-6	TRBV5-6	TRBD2	CASSSPGTSGPTGANVLTF	TGTGCCAGCAGCTCGCCCGGGACTAGCGGCCCCACTGGGGCCAACGTCCTGACTTTC
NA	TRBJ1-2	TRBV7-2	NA	CASSSPGANYGYTF	TGTGCCAGCAGCTCCCCGGGGGCTAACTATGGCTACACCTTC
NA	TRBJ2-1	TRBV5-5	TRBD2	CASSLEFSGGAGEQFF	TGTGCCAGCAGCTTGGAATTTAGCGGGGGGGCCGGGGAGCAGTTCTTC
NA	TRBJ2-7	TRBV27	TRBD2	CASSLRPSGSYEQYF	TGTGCCAGCAGTTTAAGGCCTAGCGGGTCCTACGAGCAGTACTTC
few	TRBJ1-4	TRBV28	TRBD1	CASSDRDREWEREKLFF	TGTGCCAGCAGTGACCGGGACAGGGAATGGGAAAGGGAAAAACTGTTTTTT
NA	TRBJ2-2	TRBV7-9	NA	CASSLDERNTGELFF	TGTGCCAGCAGCTTAGATGAGAGGAACACCGGGGAGCTGTTTTTT
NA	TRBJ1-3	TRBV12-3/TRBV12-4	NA	CASTRSRGGNTIYF	TGTGCCAGCACCCGGTCAAGGGGCGGAAACACCATATATTTT
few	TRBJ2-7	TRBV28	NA	CASSYGTLGSEQYF	TGTGCCAGCAGCTACGGGACGCTAGGCTCCGAGCAGTACTTC
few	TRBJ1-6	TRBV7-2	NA	CASSLQGSNSPLHF	TGTGCCAGCAGCTTACAGGGGAGTAATTCACCCCTCCACTTT
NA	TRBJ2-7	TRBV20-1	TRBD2	CSARLAGGPYNEQYF	TGCAGTGCTAGACTAGCGGGGGGCCCCTACAATGAGCAGTACTTC
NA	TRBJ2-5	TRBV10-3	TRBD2	CAISELGAGAQETQYF	TGTGCCATCAGTGAGCTAGGAGCGGGGGCCCAAGAGACCCAGTACTTC
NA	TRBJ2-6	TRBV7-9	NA	CANRAGANVLTF	TGTGCCAACCGGGCGGGGGCCAACGTCCTGACTTTC
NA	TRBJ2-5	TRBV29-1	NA	CSASDPQETQYF	TGCAGCGCGTCCGACCCACAAGAGACCCAGTACTTC
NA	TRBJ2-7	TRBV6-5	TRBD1	CASRDRDREQYF	TGTGCCAGCCGGGACAGGGATAGAGAGCAGTACTTC
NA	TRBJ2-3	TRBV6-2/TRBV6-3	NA	CASSFGDFTDTQYF	TGTGCCAGCAGTTTCGGGGACTTCACAGATACGCAGTATTTT
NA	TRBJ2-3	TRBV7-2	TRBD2	CASSMGLAGATDTQYF	TGTGCCAGCAGCATGGGACTAGCGGGGGCCACAGATACGCAGTATTTT
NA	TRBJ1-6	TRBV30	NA	CAWSVPRQYNSPLHF	TGTGCCTGGAGTGTTCCCCGGCAGTATAATTCACCCCTCCACTTT
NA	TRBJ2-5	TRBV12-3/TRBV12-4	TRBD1	CASSPQDRYQETQYF	TGTGCCAGCAGTCCCCAGGACAGGTACCAAGAGACCCAGTACTTC
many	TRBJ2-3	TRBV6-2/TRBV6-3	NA	CASSYSKHTPVTQYF	TGTGCCAGCAGTTACTCGAAGCACACCCCCGTTACGCAGTATTTT
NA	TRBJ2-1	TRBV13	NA	CASSLSRAKQFF	TGTGCCAGCAGCTTAAGCAGGGCTAAGCAGTTCTTC
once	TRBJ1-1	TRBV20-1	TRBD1	CSAIPTGVNTEAFF	TGCAGTGCGATTCCCACAGGGGTCAACACTGAAGCTTTCTTT
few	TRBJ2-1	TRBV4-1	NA	CASSQDGGATYNEQFF	TGCGCCAGCAGCCAAGATGGGGGGGCCACCTACAATGAGCAGTTCTTC
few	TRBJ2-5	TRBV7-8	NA	CASSLNAGETQYF	TGTGCCAGCAGCTTAAACGCCGGAGAGACCCAGTACTTC
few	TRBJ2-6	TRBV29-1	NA	CSTRDDGANVLTF	TGCAGCACCCGAGACGACGGGGCCAACGTCCTGACTTTC
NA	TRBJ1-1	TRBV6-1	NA	CASIVWNTEAFF	TGTGCCAGCATAGTGTGGAACACTGAAGCTTTCTTT
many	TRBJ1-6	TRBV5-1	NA	CASSPRPVGNSPLHF	TGCGCCAGCAGCCCCCGGCCCGTTGGGAATTCACCCCTCCACTTT
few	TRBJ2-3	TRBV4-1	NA	CASSQGVRGDGDTQYF	TGCGCCAGCAGCCAAGGTGTCAGGGGAGACGGAGATACGCAGTATTTT
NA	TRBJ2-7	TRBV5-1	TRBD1	CASSKDRPSYEQYF	TGCGCCAGCAGCAAGGACAGGCCCTCCTACGAGCAGTACTTC